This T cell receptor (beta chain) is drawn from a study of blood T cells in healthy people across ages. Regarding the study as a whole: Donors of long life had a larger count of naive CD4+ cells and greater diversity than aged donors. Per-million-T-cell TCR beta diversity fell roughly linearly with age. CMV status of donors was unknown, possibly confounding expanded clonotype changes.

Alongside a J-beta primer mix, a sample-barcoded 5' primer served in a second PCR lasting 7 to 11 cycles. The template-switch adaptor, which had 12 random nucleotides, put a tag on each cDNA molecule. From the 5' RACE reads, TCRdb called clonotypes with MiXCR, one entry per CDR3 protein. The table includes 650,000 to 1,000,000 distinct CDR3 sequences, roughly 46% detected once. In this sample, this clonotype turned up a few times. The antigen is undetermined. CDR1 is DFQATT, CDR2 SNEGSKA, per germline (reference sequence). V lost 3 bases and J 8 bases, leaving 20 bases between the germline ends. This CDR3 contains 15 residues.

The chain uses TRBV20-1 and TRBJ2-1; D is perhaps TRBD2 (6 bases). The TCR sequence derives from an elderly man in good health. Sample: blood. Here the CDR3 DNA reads TGCAGTGCTAGCCCGACTAGTGGGGTGGGGGATGAGCAGTTCTTC. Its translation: CSASPTSGVGDEQFF.